What follows describes a single T cell receptor (beta chain). A few counts support this clonotype. Its antigen remains undetermined. Nothing much larger sits one base from this clone, and base qualities are not available. This entry comes from a study of identical twins (dated by TCRdb to about 2016). As for the study more broadly: To test whether fetal clonotypes persist, this study deep-sequenced TCR alpha and beta repertoires from monozygotic twins, from unrelated adults of various ages, and from cord blood. Replicate twin experiments were performed at different times using different library preparation protocols to rule out contamination.

Libraries came from 5' RACE. The sequencer was an Illumina HiSeq 2000. A universal primer binding site was added through template switching, and the final cDNA carried a unique molecular identifier so that TCR cDNA molecules could be counted accurately. Specific primers in the conserved constant-segment region were used to synthesize first-strand cDNA for TCR alpha and beta chains. To control for contamination, every cDNA library was double barcoded, receiving both a SMART-Mk sample barcode and Illumina barcodes. TruSeq adapter sequences, together with Illumina sample barcodes, were added in two successive PCR steps. Sequencing of the TCR alpha and beta cDNA libraries was done on the Illumina HiSeq platform using custom primers. The paper's data handling went like this. MiGEC was used to process raw reads and extract unique molecular identifiers, and MiXCR was used to find CDR3 positions. For each individual, recombination models were inferred using an EM algorithm with the repgenHMM and IGoR tools. Shared clonotypes were analyzed with the tcR package in R, and sharing was normalized by the product of cloneset sizes. Out-of-frame nonproductive sequences were analyzed to study raw recombination free of thymic and clonal selection effects. The public reads were reanalyzed by TCRdb: fastp trimming at Q25, MiXCR alignment, in-frame beta chains only. Every entry covers one CDR3 protein and lists the most common genes and DNA from its rows. Clone size and V and J calls follow TCRdb, not the original study. The sample table shows hundreds of thousands of distinct CDR3 sequences, and less than 10% are seen once. The ten most abundant clones make up about 5.5% of the sample.

Only healthy Caucasian donors were included. Miltenyi CD45RO+ enrichment and human naive T-cell isolation kits were used to isolate memory (CD45RO+) and naive T cells from PBMC. The CDR3 contains 14 residues, cysteine and phenylalanine counted. The only DNA kept is the CDR3, 42 bases in frame from the first base. V and J lose 5 bases and 4 bases, and a span of 14 bases separates them. The CDR1 and CDR2 encoded by the germline V gene are WSHSY and SAAADI. The paper's findings and limits, for the study overall: Excess twin sharing in beta out-of-frame sequences was weaker because fewer shared sequences lowered the signal-to-noise ratio. Out-of-frame TCR alpha sharing in monozygotic twins was systematically underestimated by recombination models, whereas sharing between unrelated individuals was in agreement with the recombination models. Conclusions relied on cross-sectional statistical analysis, since the same donors could not be followed over many years. Abundant cord blood beta clonotypes had fewer insertions, young adult naive repertoires showed a similar but weaker trend, and memory repertoires showed no such trend. Out-of-frame TCR alpha sequences shared between twins showed an excess of low generation-probability sequences compared with coincidental sharing between unrelated individuals. Zero-insertion analyses could be partly confounded by invariant T cells such as MAIT and iNKT, though diverse VJ usage argued against such confounding for most clonotypes.

The chain is encoded by TRBV10-2 joined to TRBJ1-2, and TRBD1 may be the D gene, going by 6 matching bases. The clonotype originates from a young woman in good health. Input material: memory (CD45RO+) T cells sorted from blood. The cell subset or site label, read with the paper, signifies: CD45RO+ enriched T cells. The CDR3 has the sequence CASSRQEIGYGYTF. The sequenced DNA is TGCGCCAGCAGTCGACAGGAAATAGGCTATGGCTACACCTTC.